The clone carrying this T cell receptor (beta chain) has a handful of counts. The record originates from a study of blood T cell repertoires in COVID-19. About the research overall: COVID-19 samples from acute and convalescent phases originated in the United States, Italy and Spain.

Germline CDR1 reads SGHNT; CDR2 reads YENEEA. Between the trimmed V and J ends, which lost 2 bases and 9 bases, there was a span of 20 bases. The CDR3 contains 15 residues. Original processing methods: Reference gene primer amplification in the assay estimated nucleated cell counts. Produced via immunoSEQ multiplex PCR; TCRdb's table is partial and in-frame only. For V, J and clone size, that table is used; D and trimming come from the DNA. The sample has nearly 250,000 clones, approximately 85% seen once. J is TRBJ2-7 and V is TRBV11-3; a weak D match, TRBD1 (5 bases). Sequencing was done on a sample of PBMCs or T cells enriched from blood (not recorded which). The sequence was collected from a woman aged 45-59 years who had recovered from COVID-19. DNA for the CDR3: TGTGCCAGCAGCTTATCCCCCGACAACAGGATGTGGCAGTACTTC. Translation: CASSLSPDNRMWQYF.